The TCR beta chain described here comes from a study of blood T cell repertoires in COVID-19. As for the study in general: Material from acute and convalescent COVID-19 was sourced from the United States, Italy and Spain.

Each participant's cohort was designated according to participant-reported clinical history. Two negative PCRs, clearance, or symptom resolution characterized the recovered Cohort 3 donors. Trimming removed 4 bases from V and 4 bases from J, with 12 bases in between. This CDR3 comprises 14 residues. Germline loops: CDR1 SGDLS, CDR2 YYNGEE. Assay used: immunoSEQ multiplex PCR; TCRdb lists only in-frame clones, some missing. Of under 300,000 clones listed, around 89% are singletons. The rearrangement links TRBV9 to TRBJ1-3; no reliable D call. Sequencing was carried out using PBMCs or T cells enriched from blood (not recorded which). This clonotype originated in a man aged 35-49 years who had recovered from COVID-19. The CDR3 DNA reads as TGTGCCAGCAGCCCACCGAGCCTGGGAAACACCATATATTTT. It encodes CASSPPSLGNTIYF.